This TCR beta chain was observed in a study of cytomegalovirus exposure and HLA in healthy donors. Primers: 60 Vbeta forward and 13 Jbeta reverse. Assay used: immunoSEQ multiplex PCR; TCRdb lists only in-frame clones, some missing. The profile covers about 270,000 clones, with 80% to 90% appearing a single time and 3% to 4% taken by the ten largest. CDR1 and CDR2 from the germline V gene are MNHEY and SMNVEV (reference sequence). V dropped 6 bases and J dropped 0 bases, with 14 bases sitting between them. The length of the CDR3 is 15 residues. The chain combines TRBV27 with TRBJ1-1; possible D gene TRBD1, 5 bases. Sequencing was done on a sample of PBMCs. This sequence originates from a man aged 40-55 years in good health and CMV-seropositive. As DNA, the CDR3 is TGTGCCAGCAGAGATGGGACTGTCATGAACACTGAAGCTTTCTTT. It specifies CASRDGTVMNTEAFF.